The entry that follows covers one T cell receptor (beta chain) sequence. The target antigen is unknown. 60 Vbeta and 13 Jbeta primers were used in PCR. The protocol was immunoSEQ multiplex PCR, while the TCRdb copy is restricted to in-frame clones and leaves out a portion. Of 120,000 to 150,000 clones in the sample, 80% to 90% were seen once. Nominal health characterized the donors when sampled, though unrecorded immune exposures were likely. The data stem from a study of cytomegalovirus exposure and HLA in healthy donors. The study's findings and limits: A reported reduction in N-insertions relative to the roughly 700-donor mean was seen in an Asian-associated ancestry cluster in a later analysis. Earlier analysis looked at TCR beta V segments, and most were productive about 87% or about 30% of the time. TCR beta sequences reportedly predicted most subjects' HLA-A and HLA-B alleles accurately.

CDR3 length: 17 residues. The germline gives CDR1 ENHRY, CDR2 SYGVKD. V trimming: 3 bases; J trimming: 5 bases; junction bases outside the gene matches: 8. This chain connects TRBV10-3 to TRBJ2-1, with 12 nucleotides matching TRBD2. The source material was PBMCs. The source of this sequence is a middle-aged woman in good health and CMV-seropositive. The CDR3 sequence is CAISDLGLAGHNNEQFF. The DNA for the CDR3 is TGTGCCATCAGTGATCTCGGACTAGCGGGACACAACAATGAGCAGTTCTTC.